This TCR beta chain derives from a study of blood T cell repertoires in COVID-19. Study details: Some COVID-19 samples were acute and others convalescent; all came from the United States, Italy and Spain. Nucleic acid was either cDNA or gDNA, and it came from T cells, B-cell-depleted T cells, or PBMCs.

As originally analysed: Scientists estimated how many nucleated cells there were by amplifying reference gene primers. The protocol was immunoSEQ multiplex PCR, while the TCRdb copy is restricted to in-frame clones and leaves out a portion. Clone size and the V and J calls come from that table; the DNA yielded D and trimming. The sample shows over 200,000 clones, about 88% of them seen only once. This clone was detected a few times. Per germline, CDR1 LNHDA and CDR2 SQIVND (reference sequence). V shed 2 bases, J shed 0 bases, and the junction held 12 bases outside the gene matches. The CDR3 has 19 amino acids.

The sequencing input was peripheral blood. This sequence was found in a man aged 40-49 years with active or convalescent COVID-19. The chain joins TRBV19 to TRBJ1-5; 8 nucleotides line up with TRBD1. CDR3 sequence (DNA): TGTGCCAGTAGTATATCACAGGGGGGGTCCTTATATAGCAATCAGCCCCAGCATTTT. This sequence encodes CASSISQGGSLYSNQPQHF. Full variable domain (missing parts from reference TRBV19 and TRBJ1-5): DGGITQSPKYLFRKEGQNVTLSCEQNLNHDAMYWYRQDPGQGLRLIYYSQIVNDFQKGDIAEGYSVSREKKESFPLTVTSAQKNPTAFYLCASSISQGGSLYSNQPQHFGDGTRLSIL.